The clone carrying this T cell receptor beta chain came up once. Study processing details: By means of reference gene primer amplification, nucleated cell counts were estimated. Sequencing used immunoSEQ multiplex PCR; TCRdb keeps in-frame clones, though not all of them. V and J calls and clone size come straight from that table; D and trimming were deduced from the DNA. The table lists tens of thousands of clones, about 85% of them singletons. These data originate in a study of blood T cell repertoires in COVID-19. Across the whole study: Acute and convalescent COVID-19 samples came from the United States, Italy and Spain. PBMCs, B-cell-depleted T cells, or T cells were the source of the cDNA or gDNA that made up the material.

The CDR3 is 14 amino acids. Germline CDR1 and CDR2: MDHEN and SYDVKM. V lost 6 bases and J lost 0, with 11 bases in between. What was sequenced was peripheral blood. The receptor was isolated from a man aged 55 to 70 with active or convalescent COVID-19. The rearrangement links TRBV28 to TRBJ1-2; a weak D match, TRBD1 (6 bases). As DNA, the CDR3 is TGTGCCAGCAGATCAGGGGTAGCTAACTATGGCTACACCTTC. Protein: CASRSGVANYGYTF.